This T cell receptor (beta chain) was identified during a study of naive and memory T cell subsets. The CDR3 is 12 residues long. Trimming took 4 bases from V and 6 from J, leaving 13 bases between them. The germline V gene encodes CDR1 SQVTM and CDR2 ANQGSEA. Two oligonucleotides, mixed equimolar, formed the beta constant-region primer covering TRBC1 and TRBC2. Nested alpha and beta constant-region primers with the SP2 primer drove four PCR rounds on ligated cDNA. A single record per CDR3 protein comes from TCRdb applying MiXCR to the UMI-ligation and nested PCR reads. The table has 150,000 or so distinct CDR3 sequences, 22% seen once. General study points: Especially in CD8 cells, naive repertoires contained a few larger clonotypes, possibly CD45RA-re-expressing memory cells. In naive cells, over 85% of TCR sequences were seen only once.

Points on this clonotype: What it binds is not known.

Four subsets defined by CD45RA and CD27 were sorted after CD3, CD4, CD8 and live/dead staining. Specimen: naive CD4+ T cells from blood. The V and J genes are TRBV29-1 and TRBJ2-7; no reliable D call. The clonotype comes from a human donor in good health. The CDR3 here is CSVAPGPREQYF. The DNA for the CDR3 is TGCAGCGTTGCCCCTGGTCCTCGCGAGCAGTACTTC.